One T cell receptor (beta chain) is described in this entry. The antigen it recognizes is unknown. No much larger clone exists at a distance of one base, and base qualities are not known. The CDR1 and CDR2 encoded by the germline V gene are MDHEN and SYDVKM. The junction shows trimming of 6 bases on V and 9 bases on J, and the gene matches do not reach 15 bases of it. The CDR3 spans 17 residues, from the cysteine through the phenylalanine. Only CDR3 DNA remains: 51 bases, in frame from the first base. TCRbeta CDR3 regions were amplified from genomic DNA using the immunoSEQ Assay, a bias-controlled multiplex PCR. Per the original workflow: The number of nucleated cells in each sample was estimated by amplification of reference gene primers within the assay. Sequence reads were collapsed and filtered to measure the absolute abundance of every unique TCRbeta CDR3 rearrangement. For each sample, productive Simpson clonality was calculated by taking the square root of Simpson's diversity index across productive rearrangements. TCRdb took over this immuneACCESS table, retaining in-frame rearrangements with V and J assigned. Such tables are incomplete; in checked studies, under half of the missing clones stem from an unresolved V gene, and the remainder is unexplained. V and J calls and clone size are given by that table; D and trimming were obtained from the DNA. The sample table records about 200,000 clones; approximately 90% of these occur just once. The ten largest clones take up 0.8% to 1% of the sample.

One collaborating source in Seattle enrolled patients while the patients were actively infected and followed the patients over time throughout the course of disease. Collaborating institutions collected whole blood in K2EDTA tubes following their own protocols. For TCRbeta analysis, collaborator samples were shipped as frozen whole blood, as isolated PBMCs, or as DNA extracted from either sample type. The data originate from a study of blood T cell repertoires in COVID-19 (dated by TCRdb to the early 2020s). For the study in its entirety: Collaborator samples came from the United States, Italy and Spain and covered acute and convalescent phases of COVID-19. The material from the prospective study consisted of cDNA or gDNA derived from T cells, B-cell-depleted T cells, or PBMCs. Subjects who had been exposed to COVID-19, were actively infected with it, or had recovered from it provided the deeply sampled blood TCRbeta repertoires that made up the dataset. The repertoires were released in a freely available public database meant as a resource for research on the immune response to SARS-CoV-2. Samples were obtained from the ongoing ImmuneRACE study (first 160 participants) and from approximately 1,200 subjects provided by 6 global collaborators. Nearly every sample came with metadata listing a de-identified subject ID, COVID-19 status, age in years and sex. Where available, HLA class I and class II types were obtained from metadata supplied by the sample provider rather than from assay-based typing. The paper's findings and limits, for the study overall: The quantity of clinical and demographic metadata differed by source and by participant and was supplied without curation.

The clonotype comes from a man in his sixties with COVID-19, enrolled during active disease. The sequence is built from TRBV28 and TRBJ2-1, and 12 junction bases match TRBD2. The sample was peripheral blood. The DNA is TGTGCCAGCAGGGATCCTAGCGGGGGGGGAGATCCATTTGAGCAGTTCTTC. Its product reads: CASRDPSGGGDPFEQFF.